This entry describes one T cell receptor (beta chain). Its specificity is unknown. Researchers ran the PCR with 60 Vbeta and 13 Jbeta primers. Produced via immunoSEQ multiplex PCR; TCRdb's table is partial and in-frame only. The sample holds over 150,000 clones; 80% to 90% are singletons and the top ten take approximately 7%. Germline CDR1 MNHNY, CDR2 SVGAGI (reference sequence). The CDR3 is made up of 13 amino acids. The sample is drawn from a study of cytomegalovirus exposure and HLA in healthy donors. Study results and caveats: Near-uniform donor sequencing depth was presumed by presence/absence analyses. A prior analysis recorded that most TCR beta V segments were productive about 87% or about 30% of the time. Reportedly, cytomegalovirus status was diagnosed with high sensitivity and specificity. Altogether, 164 TCR beta chains were recorded as cytomegalovirus-associated.

What was sequenced was PBMCs. The clonotype originates from a woman in her 30s in good health and CMV-seropositive. This chain uses TRBV6-6 with TRBJ2-5, with D tentatively TRBD2 (6 bases). The DNA matches TRBJ2-7 better at its end, which makes the J call doubtful. The CDR3 region is CASSYSGRGEQYF. In nucleotides, the CDR3 is TGTGCCAGCAGTTACTCCGGGAGAGGCGAGCAGTACTTC.